Here is one TCR beta chain with its context. Time point meaning: after neoadjuvant nivolumab, at surgical resection. These oral cavity squamous cell carcinomas were HPV-negative and locally advanced. This sample stems from a study of neoadjuvant anti-PD-1 for oral cavity cancer. Background on the study: Patients without progression received a fourth nivolumab dose around day 43, then surgical resection on days 50-56.

Assay used: immunoSEQ multiplex PCR; TCRdb lists only in-frame clones, some missing. The sample yields roughly 7,800 clones, around 63% seen once. Sequencing used PBMCs, obtained after nivolumab (anti-PD-1) treatment. The sequence was obtained from a person between 40 and 85 years old with oral cavity squamous cell carcinoma.

The CDR3 coding sequence is TGTGCCAGCAGCTTGAGGGCAAGCGGCGTAAACTATGGCTACACCTTC. Its protein is CASSLRASGVNYGYTF. The chain has TRBV5-5 and TRBJ1-2, with D unclear. The ends were cut back, 1 base at V and 2 bases at J, with 15 bases in the middle. The germline V gene encodes CDR1 SGHKS and CDR2 YYEKEE (reference sequence). The CDR3 is made up of 16 amino acids.